This TCR beta chain was sequenced during a study of T cells expressing NK-cell markers. About the research overall: All TCR beta repertoires analysed originated from sorted CD3+CD56+NKG2C+, CD3+CD56+NKG2C- and CD3+CD56-NKG2C+ T cells.

CDR1 MNHEY and CDR2 SVGAGI come from the germline V gene. CDR3 length: 16 amino acids. Study results and limitations: Five or six donors showed dominant NKG2C+ clonotypes comprising roughly 1.0-7.5% of their CD8+ T cells. These clonotypes, the leaders elsewhere, also led the CD3+CD56-NKG2C+ fraction in four donors.

Remarks on this clonotype: Its matching antigen is unknown.

TCRdb reprocessed the 5' RACE reads, with one entry per CDR3 protein and no DNA. Its clone listing holds under 200,000 distinct CDR3 sequences. The specimen was blood T cells: a sorted CD56 or NKG2C T cell subset, CD4+ or CD8+ T cells, or bulk PBMC T cells (not recorded which). The rearrangement links TRBV6-5 to TRBJ2-1; TCRdb picks TRBD2, but there is no DNA to check that call. The TCR comes from a woman between 18 and 69 years old in good health. CDR3 residues: CASSSQRAAGINEQFF.